Listed here is a single T cell receptor (beta chain). Antigen: not known. A CD45RA+ naive subset and a CD45RA-negative memory subset were split from CD4+ cells. This sample stems from a study of shared clonotypes between healthy human individuals. Study-wide results and caveats: Represented diversity, genetic and exposure-history alike, was limited by few donors. Sequencing depth was expected to affect clonotype sharing among donors.

The table came from immunoSEQ multiplex PCR; TCRdb's copy has only in-frame clones and leaves some out. Found here are some 1,600,000 clones, nearly 99% of them singletons; the top ten hold about 0.45%. The CDR3 extends over 12 amino acids. In germline, CDR1 is SEHNR, CDR2 FQNEAQ (reference sequence). Between the trimmed V and J ends, which lost 5 bases and 7 bases, there was a span of 11 bases. The genes are TRBV7-9 and TRBJ1-1, with D perhaps matching TRBD1 (6 bases). Sequencing was done on a sample of naive CD4+ T cells sorted from blood. Indicated subset: CD45RA+ positively selected. The source is a man younger than 40 in good health. The CDR3 region has the DNA TGTGCCAGCAGCACCCGAGGGGGTGAAGCTTTCTTT. Amino acids: CASSTRGGEAFF.